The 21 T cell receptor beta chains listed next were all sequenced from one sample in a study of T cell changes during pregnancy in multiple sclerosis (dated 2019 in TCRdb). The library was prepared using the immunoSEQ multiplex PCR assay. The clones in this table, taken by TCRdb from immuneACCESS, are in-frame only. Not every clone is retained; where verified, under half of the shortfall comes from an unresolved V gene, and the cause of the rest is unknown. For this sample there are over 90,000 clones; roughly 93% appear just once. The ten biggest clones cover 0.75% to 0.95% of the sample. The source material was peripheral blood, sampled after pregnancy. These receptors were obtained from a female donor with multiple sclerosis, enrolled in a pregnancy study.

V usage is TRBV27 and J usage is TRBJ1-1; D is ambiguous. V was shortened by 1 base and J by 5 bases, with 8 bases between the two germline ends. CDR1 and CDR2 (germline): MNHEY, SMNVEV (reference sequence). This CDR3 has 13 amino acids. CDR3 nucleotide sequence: TGTGCCAGCAGTTTATTTGCTCAGACTGAAGCTTTCTTT. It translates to CASSLFAQTEAFF.

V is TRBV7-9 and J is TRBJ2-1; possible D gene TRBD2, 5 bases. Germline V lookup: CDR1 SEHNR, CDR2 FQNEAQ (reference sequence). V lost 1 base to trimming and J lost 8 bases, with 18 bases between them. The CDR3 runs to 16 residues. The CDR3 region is CASSLGLAPGMDEQFF. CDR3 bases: TGTGCCAGCAGCTTAGGCCTAGCTCCGGGTATGGATGAGCAGTTCTTC.

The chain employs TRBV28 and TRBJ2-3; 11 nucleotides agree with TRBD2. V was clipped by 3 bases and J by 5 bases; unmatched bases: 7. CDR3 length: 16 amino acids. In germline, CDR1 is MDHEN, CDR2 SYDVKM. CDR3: CASSLGSGRAGDTQYF. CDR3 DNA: TGTGCCAGCAGTTTGGGTAGCGGGAGGGCGGGAGATACGCAGTATTTT. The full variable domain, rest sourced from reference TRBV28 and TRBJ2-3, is DVKVTQSSRYLVKRTGEKVFLECVQDMDHENMFWYRQDPGLGLRLIYFSYDVKMKEKGDIPEGYSVSREKKERFSLILESASTNQTSMYLCASSLGSGRAGDTQYFGPGTRLTVL.

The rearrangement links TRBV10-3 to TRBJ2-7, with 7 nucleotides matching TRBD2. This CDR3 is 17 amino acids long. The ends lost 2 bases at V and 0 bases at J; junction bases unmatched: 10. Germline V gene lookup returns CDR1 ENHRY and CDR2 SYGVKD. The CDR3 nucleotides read TGTGCCATCAGTGAGGGCAGGCGGGGACTAATCTCCTACGAGCAGTACTTC. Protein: CAISEGRRGLISYEQYF.

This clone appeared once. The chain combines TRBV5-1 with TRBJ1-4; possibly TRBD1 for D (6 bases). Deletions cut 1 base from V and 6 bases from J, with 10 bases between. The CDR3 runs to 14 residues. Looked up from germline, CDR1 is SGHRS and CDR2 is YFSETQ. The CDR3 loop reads CASSLSRGDEKLFF. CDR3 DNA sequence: TGCGCCAGCAGCTTGTCCAGGGGAGATGAAAAACTGTTTTTT.

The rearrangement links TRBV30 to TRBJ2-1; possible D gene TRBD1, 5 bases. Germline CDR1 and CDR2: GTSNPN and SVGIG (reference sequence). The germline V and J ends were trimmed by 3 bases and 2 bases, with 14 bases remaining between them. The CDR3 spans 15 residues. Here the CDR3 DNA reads TGTGCCTGGAGAAAGGGGATCCTTACCTACAATGAGCAGTTCTTC. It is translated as CAWRKGILTYNEQFF.

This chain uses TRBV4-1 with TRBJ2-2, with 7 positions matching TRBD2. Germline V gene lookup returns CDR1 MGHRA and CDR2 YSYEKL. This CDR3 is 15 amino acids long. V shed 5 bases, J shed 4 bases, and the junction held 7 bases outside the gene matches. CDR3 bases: TGCGCCAGCAGCTGGGGTAGCGGGCCCACCGGGGAGCTGTTTTTT. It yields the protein CASSWGSGPTGELFF.

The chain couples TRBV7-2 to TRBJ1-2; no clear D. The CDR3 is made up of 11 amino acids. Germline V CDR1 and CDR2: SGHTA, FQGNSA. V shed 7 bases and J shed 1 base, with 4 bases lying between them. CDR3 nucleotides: TGTGCCAGCATATTTAACTATGGCTACACCTTC. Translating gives CASIFNYGYTF.

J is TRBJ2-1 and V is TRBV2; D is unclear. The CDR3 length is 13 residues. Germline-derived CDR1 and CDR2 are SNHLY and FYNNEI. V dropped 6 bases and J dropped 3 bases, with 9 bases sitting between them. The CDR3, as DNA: TGTGCCAGCAGCCCGCGGCGCTACAATGAGCAGTTCTTC. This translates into CASSPRRYNEQFF.

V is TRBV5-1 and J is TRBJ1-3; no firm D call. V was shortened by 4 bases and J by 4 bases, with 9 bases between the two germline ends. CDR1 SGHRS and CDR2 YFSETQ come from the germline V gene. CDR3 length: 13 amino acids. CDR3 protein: CASSTDLGNTIYF. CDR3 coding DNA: TGCGCCAGCAGCACCGACTTGGGAAACACCATATATTTT.

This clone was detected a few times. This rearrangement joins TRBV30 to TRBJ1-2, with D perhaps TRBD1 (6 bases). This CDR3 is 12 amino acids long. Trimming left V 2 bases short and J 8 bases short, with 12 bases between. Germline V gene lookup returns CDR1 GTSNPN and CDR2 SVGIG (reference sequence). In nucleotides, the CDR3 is TGTGCCTGGAGTCCTAGACAGGACGGCTACACCTTC. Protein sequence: CAWSPRQDGYTF.

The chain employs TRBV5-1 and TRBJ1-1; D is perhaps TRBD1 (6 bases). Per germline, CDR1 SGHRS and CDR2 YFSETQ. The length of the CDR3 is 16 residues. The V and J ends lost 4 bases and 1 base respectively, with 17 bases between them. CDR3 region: CASSGKQGPPNTEAFF. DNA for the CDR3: TGCGCCAGCAGCGGCAAACAGGGACCCCCGAACACTGAAGCTTTCTTT.

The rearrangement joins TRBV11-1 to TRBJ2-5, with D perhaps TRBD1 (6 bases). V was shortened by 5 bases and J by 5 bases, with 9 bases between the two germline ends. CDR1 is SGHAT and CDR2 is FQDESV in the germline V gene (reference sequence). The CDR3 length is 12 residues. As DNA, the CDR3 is TGTGCCAGCAGCCGTACAGGGGAGACCCAGTACTTC. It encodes CASSRTGETQYF.

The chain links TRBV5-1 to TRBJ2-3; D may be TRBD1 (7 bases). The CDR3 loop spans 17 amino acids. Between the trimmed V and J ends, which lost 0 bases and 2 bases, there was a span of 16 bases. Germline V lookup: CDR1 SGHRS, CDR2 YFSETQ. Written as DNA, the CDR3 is TGCGCCAGCAGCTTGGAGCCAGGGGGGTTTATCACAGATACGCAGTATTTT. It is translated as CASSLEPGGFITDTQYF.

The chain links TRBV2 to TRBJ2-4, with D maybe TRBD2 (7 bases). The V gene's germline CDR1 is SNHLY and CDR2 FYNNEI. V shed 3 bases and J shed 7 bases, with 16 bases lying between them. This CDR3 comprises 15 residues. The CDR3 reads CASSDPGGHVNIQYF. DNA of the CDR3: TGTGCCAGCAGTGATCCCGGGGGGCACGTCAACATTCAGTACTTC.

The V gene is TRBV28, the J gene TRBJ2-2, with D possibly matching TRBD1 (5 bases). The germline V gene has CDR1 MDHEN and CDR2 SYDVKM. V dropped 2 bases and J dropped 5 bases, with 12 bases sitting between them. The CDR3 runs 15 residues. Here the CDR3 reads CASSLPRTRTGELFF. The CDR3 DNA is TGTGCCAGCAGTTTACCGAGGACACGTACCGGGGAGCTGTTTTTT.

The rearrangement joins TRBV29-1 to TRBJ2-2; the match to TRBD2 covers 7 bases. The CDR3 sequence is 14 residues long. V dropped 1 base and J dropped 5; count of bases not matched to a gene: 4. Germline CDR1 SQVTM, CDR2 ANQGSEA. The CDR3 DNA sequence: TGCAGCGTTGAAGGGACTAGGGGAACCGGGGAGCTGTTTTTT. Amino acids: CSVEGTRGTGELFF.

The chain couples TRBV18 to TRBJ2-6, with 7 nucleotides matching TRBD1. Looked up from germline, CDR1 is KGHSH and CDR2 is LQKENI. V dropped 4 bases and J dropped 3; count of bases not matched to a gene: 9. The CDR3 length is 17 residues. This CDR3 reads CASSLRDSLFGANVLTF. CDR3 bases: TGTGCCAGCTCACTCCGGGACAGCCTATTTGGGGCCAACGTCCTGACTTTC.

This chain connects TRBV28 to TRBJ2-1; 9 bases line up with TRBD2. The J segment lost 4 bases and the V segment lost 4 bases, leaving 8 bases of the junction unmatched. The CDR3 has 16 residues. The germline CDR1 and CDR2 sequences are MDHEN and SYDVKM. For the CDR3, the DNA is TGTGCCAGCAGTTCAAATAGCGGGAGCCTTTACAATGAGCAGTTCTTC. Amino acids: CASSSNSGSLYNEQFF.

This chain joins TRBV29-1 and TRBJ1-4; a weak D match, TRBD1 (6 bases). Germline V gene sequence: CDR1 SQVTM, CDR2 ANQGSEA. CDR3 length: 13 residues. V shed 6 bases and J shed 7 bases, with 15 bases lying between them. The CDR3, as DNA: TGCAGCGTAAGCCGGGACACAAGTGAAAAACTGTTTTTT. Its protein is CSVSRDTSEKLFF.

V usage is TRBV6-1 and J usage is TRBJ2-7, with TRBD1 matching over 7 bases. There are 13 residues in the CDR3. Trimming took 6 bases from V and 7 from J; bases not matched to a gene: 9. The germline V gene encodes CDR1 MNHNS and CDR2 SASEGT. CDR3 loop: CASRWTGSGEQYF. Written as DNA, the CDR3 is TGTGCCAGCAGATGGACAGGCTCGGGGGAGCAGTACTTC.